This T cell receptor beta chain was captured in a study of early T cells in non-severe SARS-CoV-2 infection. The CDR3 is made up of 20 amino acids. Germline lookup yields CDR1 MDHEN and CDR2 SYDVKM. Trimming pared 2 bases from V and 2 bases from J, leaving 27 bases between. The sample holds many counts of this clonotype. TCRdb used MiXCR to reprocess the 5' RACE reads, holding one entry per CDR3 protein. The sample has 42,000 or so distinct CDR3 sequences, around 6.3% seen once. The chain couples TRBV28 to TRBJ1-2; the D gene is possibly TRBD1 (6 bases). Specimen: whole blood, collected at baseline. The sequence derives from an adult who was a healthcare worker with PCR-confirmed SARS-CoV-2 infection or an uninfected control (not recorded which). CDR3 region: CASSLPNRFRPTGSNYGYTF. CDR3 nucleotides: TGTGCCAGCAGTTTACCCAATCGTTTCCGACCGACAGGTTCGAACTATGGCTACACCTTC.